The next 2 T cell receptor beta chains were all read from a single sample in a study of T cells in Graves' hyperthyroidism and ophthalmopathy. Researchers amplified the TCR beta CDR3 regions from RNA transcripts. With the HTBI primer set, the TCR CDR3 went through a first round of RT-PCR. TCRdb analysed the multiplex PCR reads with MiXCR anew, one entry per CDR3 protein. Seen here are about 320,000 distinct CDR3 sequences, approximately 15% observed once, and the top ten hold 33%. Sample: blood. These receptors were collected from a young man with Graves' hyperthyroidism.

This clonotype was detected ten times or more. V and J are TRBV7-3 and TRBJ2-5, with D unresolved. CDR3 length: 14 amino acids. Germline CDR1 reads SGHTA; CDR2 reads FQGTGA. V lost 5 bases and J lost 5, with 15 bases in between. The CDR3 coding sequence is TGTGCCAGCAGCCCTAGTGGGGTGTCGGAGACCCAGTACTTC. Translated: CASSPSGVSETQYF.

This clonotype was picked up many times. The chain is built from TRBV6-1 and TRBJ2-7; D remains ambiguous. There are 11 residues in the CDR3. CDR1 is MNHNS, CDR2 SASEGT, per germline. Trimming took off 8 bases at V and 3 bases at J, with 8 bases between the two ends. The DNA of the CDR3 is TGTGCCAGCGAAGATTTCTACGAGCAGTACTTC. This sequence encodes CASEDFYEQYF.